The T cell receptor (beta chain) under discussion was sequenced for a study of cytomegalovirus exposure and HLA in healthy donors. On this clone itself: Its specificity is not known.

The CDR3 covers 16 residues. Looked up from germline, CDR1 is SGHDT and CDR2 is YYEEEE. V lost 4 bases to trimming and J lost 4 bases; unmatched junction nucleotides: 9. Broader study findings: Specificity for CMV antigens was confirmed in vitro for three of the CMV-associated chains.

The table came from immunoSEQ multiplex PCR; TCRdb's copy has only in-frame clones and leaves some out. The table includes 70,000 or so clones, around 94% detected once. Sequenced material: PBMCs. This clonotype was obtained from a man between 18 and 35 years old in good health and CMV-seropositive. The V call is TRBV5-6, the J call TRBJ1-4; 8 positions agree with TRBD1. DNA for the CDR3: TGTGCCAGCAGCATGGAGGTGGGACAGGTTAATGAAAAACTGTTTTTT. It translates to CASSMEVGQVNEKLFF.